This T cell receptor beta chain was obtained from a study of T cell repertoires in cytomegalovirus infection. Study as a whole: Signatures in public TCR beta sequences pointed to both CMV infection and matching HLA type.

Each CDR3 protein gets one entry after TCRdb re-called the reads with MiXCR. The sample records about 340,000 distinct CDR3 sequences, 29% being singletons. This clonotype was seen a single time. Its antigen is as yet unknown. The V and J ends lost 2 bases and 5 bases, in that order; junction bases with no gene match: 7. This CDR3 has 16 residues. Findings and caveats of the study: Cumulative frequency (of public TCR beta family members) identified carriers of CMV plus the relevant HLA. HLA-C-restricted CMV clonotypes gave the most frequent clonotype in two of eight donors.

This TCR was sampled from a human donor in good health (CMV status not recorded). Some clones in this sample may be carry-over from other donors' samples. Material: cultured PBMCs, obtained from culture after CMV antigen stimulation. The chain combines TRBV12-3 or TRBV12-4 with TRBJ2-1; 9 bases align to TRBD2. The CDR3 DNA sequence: TGTGCCAGCAGTTTATGGTCTAGCGGGACCGACAATGAGCAGTTCTTC. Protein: CASSLWSSGTDNEQFF.